This T cell receptor (beta chain) appears in the sequencing data of a study of identical twins. TCRdb reprocessed the 5' RACE reads with MiXCR, giving one entry per CDR3 protein. This table holds fewer than 900,000 distinct CDR3 sequences, around 20% found once. Everyone who gave samples was a healthy Caucasian. V shed 4 bases, J shed 5 bases, and the junction held 7 bases outside the gene matches. This CDR3 has 18 residues. Germline CDR1 is MNHEY and CDR2 is SMNVEV (reference sequence). The sample also formed part of further work on T cells expressing NK-cell markers.

The chain employs TRBV27 and TRBJ2-2, with 16 nucleotides matching TRBD2. The TCR was taken from a woman aged 18-29 years in good health. Sequencing was carried out using PBMCs. In nucleotides, the CDR3 is TGTGCCAGCAGTTCGGGACTAGCGGGAGGGTATCGTACCGGGGAGCTGTTTTTT. This gives the protein CASSSGLAGGYRTGELFF.